This TCR beta chain was profiled in a study of Graves' ophthalmopathy and Graves' hyperthyroidism (dated by TCRdb to 2016 to 2019). Background for the entire study: Peripheral blood was collected at initial diagnosis, before any treatment. In five to seven hyperthyroidism patients, the T-cell repertoire of thyroid tissue was compared with the T-cell repertoire of blood. Following sampling, methimazole starting at 30 mg daily was administered to hyperthyroidism patients, and high-dose intravenous methylprednisolone was administered to ophthalmopathy patients. In total, around 130 blood samples were TCR-sequenced: some 43 ophthalmopathy, approximately 80 hyperthyroidism and some 17 hyperthyroidism-to-ophthalmopathy patients. To tell Graves' ophthalmopathy apart from Graves' hyperthyroidism, and to predict which patients would progress to ophthalmopathy, the study relied on TCR beta repertoire signatures. A discovery set of about a hundred patients (43 ophthalmopathy, approximately 58 stable hyperthyroidism) was enrolled to explore V-J signatures distinguishing ophthalmopathy from hyperthyroidism. The independent validation cohort included 20 or so hyperthyroidism patients plus 17 patients who later progressed from hyperthyroidism to ophthalmopathy. The approximately 97 discovery patients were randomly divided into training and test sets at a 7:3 ratio.

Results the study describes overall, beyond this receptor: Most expanded thyroid clonotypes with frequency above 0.001 were also detected in blood, suggesting blood repertoires may reflect the thyroid immune response. The 13-signature model separated ophthalmopathy from stable hyperthyroidism with over 85% sensitivity and 81.08% specificity in cross-validation, and 80%/75% in the test set. Sample size was not predetermined statistically, and investigators were not blinded to group allocation. In validation, the model predicted ophthalmopathy progression with 70.59% sensitivity and 72.22% specificity; some 13 predicted patients were CT-confirmed with GO in a median of approximately six months.

Of note for this clonotype: No antigen is known for it. No quality values exist for individual bases; no much larger clone is one base distant.

For repertoire sequencing, TCR beta CDR3 regions were amplified from RNA transcripts. The first round was an RT-PCR using HTBI primers with the Qiagen OneStep RT-PCR kit, and this first round was followed by a second-round multiplex PCR, then size selection and purification. Sequencing of the libraries was carried out on an Illumina HiSeq2000 in paired-end mode with 100 bp reads. Per the source publication's procedure: SOAPnuke was used to process the reads, throwing out any read that had adapters, had uncalled bases, had a mean Phred below 15, or lacked an exact constant-primer or identifier match. COPE v1.2.5 was used to merge high-quality paired reads. Unique nucleotide sequences were defined as clonotypes and aligned to IMGT TRB V, D and J references using MiTCR v1.1. Analysis was restricted to V-J combinations with a frequency above 0.0001, which covered roughly 99% of repertoires. A TCR clonal expansion and chaos score per V-J combination was defined as the ratio of F50 clonal expansion to chaos observed in the TCRdist matrix. Welch's t-statistics and random forest were used to reduce features to about 13 V-J combinations, which were fed into a naive Bayes classifier. Thyroid-blood repertoire similarity was quantified with the Morisita-Horn index. TCRdb cleaned the public reads at Q25 with fastp, built clones with MiXCR and kept in-frame beta chains. Every CDR3 protein is listed once, alongside the most common genes and DNA of its rows. Here the V and J calls rest on TCRdb's processing, not on the authors' analysis. The sample contains about 400,000 distinct CDR3 sequences, roughly 18% of them found a single time. The top ten hold around 1.5% of the sample.

Ophthalmopathy patients had moderately to severely active disease, Clinical Activity Score of at least 3, NOSPECS grade of at least 4, and disease duration under 3 months. Anyone with other autoimmune diseases, uncontrolled infections, pregnancy or lactation was excluded from the study. Diagnosis relied on clinical symptoms, serum thyroxine, TRAb, thyroid ultrasound and orbital computed tomography. PBMCs were isolated from more than 8 ml of fresh peripheral blood by Ficoll-Paque density gradient centrifugation. Total RNA was extracted using Trizol reagent, and RNA quality was checked on an Agilent 2100 Bioanalyzer. The sequencing input was peripheral blood. This TCR came from a woman between 18 and 29 years old with Graves' ophthalmopathy. Donor details come from another sample of the same person, matched by shared clones.

The CDR3 has the sequence CASSRQGIKNTEAFF. The base sequence is TGTGCCAGCAGTAGACAGGGGATCAAGAACACTGAAGCTTTCTTT. The rearrangement joined TRBV12-3 or TRBV12-4 to TRBJ1-1; TRBD1 agrees with 8 junctional bases. There are 15 amino acids in the CDR3, from cysteine to phenylalanine inclusive. The retained sequence is limited to the CDR3, 45 bases, with the frame set at the first base. For this chain, trimming is 5 bases at the V end and 1 base at the J end, and the number of junction bases without a gene match is 6.